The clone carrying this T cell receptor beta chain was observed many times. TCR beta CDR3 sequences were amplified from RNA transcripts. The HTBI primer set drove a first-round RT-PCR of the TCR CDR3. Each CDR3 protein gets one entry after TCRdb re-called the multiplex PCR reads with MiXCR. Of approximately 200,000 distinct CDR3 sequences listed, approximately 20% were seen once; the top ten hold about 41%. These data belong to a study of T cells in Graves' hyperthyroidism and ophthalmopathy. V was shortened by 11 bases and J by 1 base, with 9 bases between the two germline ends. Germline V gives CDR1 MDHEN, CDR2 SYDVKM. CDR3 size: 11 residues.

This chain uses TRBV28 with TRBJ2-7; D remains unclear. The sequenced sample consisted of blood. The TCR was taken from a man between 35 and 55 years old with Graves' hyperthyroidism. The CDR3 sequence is CAVTSSYEQYF. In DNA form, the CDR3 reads TGTGCCGTAACGAGTTCCTACGAGCAGTACTTC.